This is a list of T cell receptor beta chains from one sample in a study of blood T cells in healthy people across ages. MiXCR, run by TCRdb on the 5' RACE reads, gives a single entry per CDR3 protein. Of over 1,500,000 distinct CDR3 sequences in the sample, around 48% were seen once. The sample consisted of blood. These receptors all come from a woman in her thirties or forties in good health. Both conserved end residues are part of each CDR3. Fields, in order: clone size, J gene, V gene, D gene, CDR3 protein, CDR3 DNA. The D gene is left open where the match is weak. Only part of the rows carry a size: once, few, many, or a class if the clone is expanded.

size: .; J: TRBJ2-3; V: TRBV20-1; D: .; CDR3: CSARDLQKSTDTQYF; DNA: TGCAGTGCTAGAGACCTTCAAAAGAGCACAGATACGCAGTATTTT
size: .; J: TRBJ1-1; V: TRBV4-1; D: .; CDR3: CASSQRGAMNTEAFF; DNA: TGCGCCAGCAGCCAGAGAGGGGCCATGAACACTGAAGCTTTCTTT
size: .; J: TRBJ2-3; V: TRBV20-1; D: TRBD2; CDR3: CSARTLSGGATSTDTQYF; DNA: TGCAGTGCTAGAACCCTTAGCGGGGGGGCGACTAGCACAGATACGCAGTATTTT
size: .; J: TRBJ2-7; V: TRBV7-9; D: TRBD1; CDR3: CASSPSDRVPYNEQYF; DNA: TGTGCCAGCAGCCCGTCGGACAGGGTCCCCTACAATGAGCAGTACTTC
size: .; J: TRBJ2-1; V: TRBV6-5; D: .; CDR3: CASSYSIGAGYNEQFF; DNA: TGTGCCAGCAGTTACTCGATCGGGGCCGGCTACAATGAGCAGTTCTTC
size: few; J: TRBJ2-5; V: TRBV20-1; D: .; CDR3: CSAPRGDRQETQYF; DNA: TGCAGTGCTCCCAGGGGAGATCGGCAAGAGACCCAGTACTTC
size: .; J: TRBJ1-2; V: TRBV24-1; D: .; CDR3: CATTSGPNYGYTF; DNA: TGTGCCACCACCTCGGGACCGAACTATGGCTACACCTTC
size: few; J: TRBJ2-7; V: TRBV20-1; D: .; CDR3: CSARDRFGGQVSYEQYF; DNA: TGCAGTGCTAGAGATAGGTTTGGGGGGCAGGTGTCTTACGAGCAGTACTTC
size: few; J: TRBJ2-7; V: TRBV2; D: .; CDR3: CASSDRSRSYEQYF; DNA: TGTGCCAGCAGTGACAGATCGAGATCCTACGAGCAGTACTTC
size: once; J: TRBJ2-7; V: TRBV27; D: TRBD2; CDR3: CARSSLASGTYEQYF; DNA: TGTGCCAGAAGTTCCCTGGCTAGCGGCACCTACGAGCAGTACTTC
size: .; J: TRBJ2-3; V: TRBV6-6; D: .; CDR3: CASSSSGSPTDTQYF; DNA: TGTGCCAGCAGTTCGAGCGGGTCCCCCACAGATACGCAGTATTTT
size: .; J: TRBJ2-5; V: TRBV2; D: .; CDR3: CASSASGTPQETQYF; DNA: TGTGCCAGCAGTGCTAGTGGGACCCCACAAGAGACCCAGTACTTC
size: few; J: TRBJ2-1; V: TRBV3-1; D: .; CDR3: CASSQAGSNEQFF; DNA: TGTGCCAGCAGCCAAGCGGGCAGCAATGAGCAGTTCTTC
size: .; J: TRBJ2-1; V: TRBV4-2; D: .; CDR3: CASSQVRTCNEQFF; DNA: TGTGCCAGCAGCCAAGTGAGGACCTGCAATGAGCAGTTCTTC
size: .; J: TRBJ2-7; V: TRBV19; D: .; CDR3: CASSLSEGVYEQYF; DNA: TGTGCCAGTAGTTTGTCGGAGGGGGTCTACGAGCAGTACTTC
size: few; J: TRBJ2-1; V: TRBV27; D: .; CDR3: CASSLIQPGPSYNEQFF; DNA: TGTGCCAGCAGTTTAATACAACCGGGACCGAGCTACAATGAGCAGTTCTTC
size: .; J: TRBJ2-7; V: TRBV20-1; D: .; CDR3: CSAPGPGSYEQYF; DNA: TGCAGTGCCCCGGGGCCGGGCTCCTACGAGCAGTACTTC
size: many; J: TRBJ2-7; V: TRBV12-3/TRBV12-4; D: .; CDR3: CASNSGSYEQYF; DNA: TGTGCCAGCAACTCGGGGTCCTACGAGCAGTACTTC
size: .; J: TRBJ1-5; V: TRBV10-3; D: .; CDR3: CAISESEGLSNQPQHF; DNA: TGTGCCATCAGTGAGTCCGAGGGCCTGAGCAATCAGCCCCAGCATTTT
size: .; J: TRBJ2-5; V: TRBV20-1; D: TRBD2; CDR3: CSANPGLAGEVETQYF; DNA: TGCAGTGCTAACCCTGGACTAGCGGGGGAGGTGGAGACCCAGTACTTC
size: .; J: TRBJ2-1; V: TRBV29-1; D: .; CDR3: CSVACEQFF; DNA: TGCAGCGTTGCATGTGAGCAGTTCTTC
size: .; J: TRBJ1-2; V: TRBV12-3/TRBV12-4; D: .; CDR3: CASSLLLSGGYTF; DNA: TGTGCCAGCAGTTTATTACTATCGGGTGGCTACACCTTC
size: few; J: TRBJ2-1; V: TRBV12-3/TRBV12-4; D: .; CDR3: CASRTGRAGNEQFF; DNA: TGTGCCAGCAGAACAGGACGAGCCGGGAATGAGCAGTTCTTC
size: .; J: TRBJ1-6; V: TRBV28; D: .; CDR3: CAGGRPHSPLHF; DNA: TGTGCCGGAGGACGTCCCCATTCACCCCTCCACTTT
size: .; J: TRBJ2-6; V: TRBV7-3; D: .; CDR3: CASSPSLHRETGANVLTF; DNA: TGTGCCAGCAGCCCATCACTACACAGGGAGACTGGGGCCAACGTCCTGACTTTC